This TCR beta chain was sequenced during a study of T cells after yellow fever vaccination. Germline V gene data show CDR1 as SGHTA and CDR2 as FQGNSA. The V and J ends lost 1 base and 4 bases respectively, with 11 bases between them. CDR3 length: 15 amino acids. TCRdb reprocessed the 5' RACE reads with MiXCR, giving one entry per CDR3 protein. The sample has around 530,000 distinct CDR3 sequences; less than 20% are singletons. The TCR originated in a man younger than 35 who received the YFV17D yellow fever vaccine. The chain has TRBV7-2 and TRBJ2-1; no reliable D call. The source material was PBMCs, sampled 4 to 5 days after the first yellow fever vaccination. CDR3 sequence reads: CASSLDRPAYNEQFF. CDR3 coding DNA: TGTGCCAGCAGCTTAGATCGACCGGCTTACAATGAGCAGTTCTTC.